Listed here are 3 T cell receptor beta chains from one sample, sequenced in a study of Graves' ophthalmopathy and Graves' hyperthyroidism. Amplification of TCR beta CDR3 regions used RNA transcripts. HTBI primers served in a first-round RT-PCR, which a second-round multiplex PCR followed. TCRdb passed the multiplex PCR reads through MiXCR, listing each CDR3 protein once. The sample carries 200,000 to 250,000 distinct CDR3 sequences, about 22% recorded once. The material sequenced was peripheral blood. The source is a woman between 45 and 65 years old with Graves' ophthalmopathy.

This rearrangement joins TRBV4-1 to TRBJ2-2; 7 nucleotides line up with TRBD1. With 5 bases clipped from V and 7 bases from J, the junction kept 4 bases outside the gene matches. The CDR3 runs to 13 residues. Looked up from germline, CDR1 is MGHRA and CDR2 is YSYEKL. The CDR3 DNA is TGCGCCAGCAGCTTGTACAGGGGCGGGGAGCTGTTTTTT. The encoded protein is CASSLYRGGELFF.

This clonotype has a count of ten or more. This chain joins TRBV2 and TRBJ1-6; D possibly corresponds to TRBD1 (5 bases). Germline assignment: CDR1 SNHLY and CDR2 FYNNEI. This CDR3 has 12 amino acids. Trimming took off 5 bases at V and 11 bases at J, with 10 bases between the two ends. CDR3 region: CASSWQGPPLHF. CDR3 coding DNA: TGTGCCAGCAGTTGGCAGGGACCACCCCTCCACTTT.

Written as DNA, the CDR3 is TGTGCCACCAGAGACAGCACGAACACCGGGGAGCTGTTTTTT. It is translated as CATRDSTNTGELFF. The J gene is TRBJ2-2, the V gene TRBV24-1; D is perhaps TRBD1 (5 bases). The CDR3 loop spans 14 amino acids. V shed 7 bases and J shed 0 bases, with 8 bases lying between them. Germline assignment: CDR1 KGHDR and CDR2 SFDVKD.